This passage covers 6 T cell receptor beta chains from one sample sequenced in a study of CD8+ T cells in alopecia areata. A sort of pooled cutaneous lymph node cells used CD4, CD8alpha, NKG2D, NKG2ACE and other stains. Extraction and reverse transcription of RNA yielded cDNA as the sequencing template. Measured with immunoSEQ multiplex PCR; TCRdb has only the in-frame clones, and not every one. There are around 290,000 clones in the sample, none observed a single time. The sample consisted of CD4+ T cells sorted from a lymph node. These receptors originate from a C3H/HeJ mouse with alopecia areata. For this strain, the MHC haplotype corresponds to H2-k.

This clone appeared a few times. These gene names are mouse names. The CDR3 end lies 4 residues beyond the end of the read and is filled in from the germline J gene. The chain recombines TRBV31 with TRBJ1-2; 8 bases are shared with TRBD1. Losses at the gene ends were 2 bases for V and 0 bases for J; bases not matched to a gene: 2. The CDR3 length is 14 residues. Looked up from germline, CDR1 is GKSSPN and CDR2 is SITVG. Incomplete CDR3 DNA: TGTGCCTGGAGTTGGACAGGGTCAAACTCC. Translated: CAWSWTGSNS. The CDR3 in full is CAWSWTGSNSDYTF.

This clone has only a few counts. All gene names here are mouse names. The sequence runs out 4 residues before the end of the CDR3; the remainder is reconstructed from the germline J gene. The chain recombines TRBV13-1 with TRBJ1-1; TRBD1 agrees at 7 bases. Germline V CDR1 and CDR2: NSHNY, SYGAGN. The length of the CDR3 is 14 residues. After removal of 2 bases from V and 4 bases from J, the junction contained 5 bases not matched to a gene. The CDR3 DNA, read in part, is TGTGCCAGCAGTGACTACAGGGGAGGCACA. This codes for CASSDYRGGT. The whole CDR3 is CASSDYRGGTEVFF.

About this clone itself: Gene and germline names: mouse. The read ends 4 residues shy of where the CDR3 ends; the end is completed using the germline J gene. This chain joins TRBV19 and TRBJ2-4, with D possibly TRBD1 on 6 matching bases. The CDR3 has 14 amino acids. Trimming took 3 bases from V and 1 from J, leaving 9 bases between them. Germline V gene data show CDR1 as FNHDT and CDR2 as SITEND (reference sequence). The CDR3 reads CASSTRGGQNTLYF. The covered CDR3 bases are TGTGCCAGCAGTACCAGGGGTGGTCAAAAC.

Concerning this clone: Mouse gene names and germline throughout. The read halts 4 residues ahead of the CDR3 end, with the missing end drawn from the germline J gene. Other DNA sequences in this specimen translate into the identical CDR3. The chain links TRBV31 to TRBJ2-4, with D perhaps matching TRBD2 (7 bases). Between the trimmed V and J ends, which lost 0 bases and 0 bases, there was a span of 13 bases. The germline V gene has CDR1 GKSSPN and CDR2 SITVG. The CDR3 is 16 amino acids. CDR3 region: CAWSLLGGPSQNTLYF. The part of the CDR3 DNA that was read is TGTGCCTGGAGTCTATTGGGGGGCCCGAGTCAAAAC. The variable domain in full, with the rest retrieved from reference TRBV31 and TRBJ2-4, is AQTIHQWPVAEIKAVGSPLSLGCTIKGKSSPNLYWYWQATGGTLQQLFYSITVGQVESVVQLNLSASRPKDDQFILSTEKLLLSHSGFYLCAWSLLGGPSQNTLYFGAGTRLSVL.

This clone was detected a few times. Gene names are the mouse ones. The observed sequence ends 4 residues before the CDR3 terminus, with the missing tail filled in from the germline J gene. The chain combines TRBV17 with TRBJ2-5; weak D call: TRBD1 (5 bases). The CDR3 spans 13 residues. The germline V and J ends were trimmed by 5 bases and 2 bases, with 8 bases remaining between them. CDR1 and CDR2 from the germline V gene are MNHDT and YYDKIL. CDR3 loop: CASSVGVQDTQYF. CDR3 DNA, as far as it was read: TGTGCTAGCAGTGTAGGGGTCCAAGAC.

The sample holds a few counts of this clone. Germline and genes: mouse. Incomplete CDR3 DNA: TGTGCCTGGAGTCCCAGGGCGAACTATGCT. This translates into CAWSPRANYA. The whole CDR3 protein reads CAWSPRANYAEQFF. The V gene is TRBV31, the J gene TRBJ2-1; tentatively, D is TRBD1 (5 bases). The CDR3 end is not reached by the read, which stops 4 residues before it; the germline J gene fills it in. The germline V gene encodes CDR1 GKSSPN and CDR2 SITVG. V gave up 1 base and J gave up 1 base, with 8 bases separating them. This CDR3 has 14 residues.